This T cell receptor beta chain was profiled in a study of T cell repertoires in ileal Crohn's disease. Across the whole study: Patients had a median approximately 7.8-year disease duration, and about 36% were active smokers.

Germline loops: CDR1 SGHVT, CDR2 SQSDAQ. This CDR3 is built from 16 residues. V was trimmed by 9 bases and J by 5 bases, leaving 20 bases between them. The study's findings and limits: Clonal expansions were more frequent in active smokers than non-smokers at surgery.

Included were adult ileal or ileocolonic Crohn's patients indicated for ileocolonic resection. In this sample, this clone turned up a few times. Antigen specificity is unknown. The table came from immunoSEQ multiplex PCR; TCRdb's copy has only in-frame clones and leaves some out. The table lists some 5,900 clones, 70% to 85% of them singletons, with approximately 9.9% in the top ten. The chain recombines TRBV7-4 with TRBJ1-6; no firm D call. The clonotype originates from an adult with Crohn's disease. The sequenced material came from ileal tissue. The CDR3 loop reads CASILSRWRNNSPLHF. DNA for the CDR3: TGTGCCAGTATCCTTAGTAGGTGGCGGAATAATTCACCCCTCCACTTT.